Here is one T cell receptor (beta chain) with its context. The sample is drawn from a study of blood T cell repertoires in COVID-19. Study summary: Samples representing acute and convalescent COVID-19 were sourced from the United States, Italy and Spain. From T cells, B-cell-depleted T cells, or PBMCs came the material, which was cDNA or gDNA.

Germline V gene lookup returns CDR1 LNHDA and CDR2 SQIVND (reference sequence). The V gene lost 7 bases and the J gene lost 1 base, with 13 bases spanning the gap. CDR3 length equals 14 residues. Original processing methods: Amplification from reference gene primers served as the basis for estimated nucleated cell counts. Assay used: immunoSEQ multiplex PCR; TCRdb lists only in-frame clones, some missing. D and trimming were read from the DNA, whereas the V and J calls and clone size are those reported in that table. Seen here are fewer than 150,000 clones, more than 70% observed once, and the top ten hold around 4.5%.

The specimen was peripheral blood. The J gene is TRBJ1-1, the V gene TRBV19, with a weak D call TRBD1 (6 bases). The receptor was isolated from a human donor in a cohort sampled during active COVID-19. The CDR3 DNA reads as TGTGCCAGTACTCGAGGACAGTCGAACACTGAAGCTTTCTTT. Translated, it gives CASTRGQSNTEAFF. The whole variable domain, remainder taken from reference TRBV19 and TRBJ1-1, is DGGITQSPKYLFRKEGQNVTLSCEQNLNHDAMYWYRQDPGQGLRLIYYSQIVNDFQKGDIAEGYSVSREKKESFPLTVTSAQKNPTAFYLCASTRGQSNTEAFFGQGTRLTVV.